Below, 32 T cell receptor beta chains from the same sample are listed, as sequenced in a study of blood T cell repertoires in COVID-19. This table comes from immunoSEQ multiplex PCR, and its TCRdb copy is limited to in-frame clones, with some not included. The sample has some 100,000 clones, more than 85% seen once. The sample comprised peripheral blood. Receptors were obtained from a man aged 45-65 years with active COVID-19.

Only one count was recorded for this clone. The chain links TRBV24-1 to TRBJ2-6; 9 bases are a match to TRBD1. Germline V lookup: CDR1 KGHDR, CDR2 SFDVKD. The CDR3 is 19 amino acids. Trimming took 3 bases from V and 0 from J; bases not matched to a gene: 8. Here the CDR3 reads CATSDPPGTGSSGANVLTF. For the CDR3, the DNA is TGTGCCACCAGTGATCCGCCCGGGACAGGGAGCTCTGGGGCCAACGTCCTGACTTTC.

This chain uses TRBV7-2 with TRBJ2-3, with D possibly matching TRBD1 (6 bases). Germline V lookup: CDR1 SGHTA, CDR2 FQGNSA. This CDR3 has 15 amino acids. V was trimmed by 5 bases and J by 4 bases, leaving 16 bases between them. CDR3 amino acids: CASSGDTGWADTQYF. The CDR3 DNA reads TGTGCCAGCAGCGGGGACACGGGGTGGGCAGATACGCAGTATTTT.

The V gene is TRBV6-5, the J gene TRBJ1-5, with a weak D call TRBD1 (6 bases). Germline V lookup: CDR1 MNHEY, CDR2 SVGAGI. This CDR3 contains 14 residues. V was pared by 6 bases and J by 5 bases, with 14 bases between. This CDR3 reads CASRWTEAYQPQHF. The DNA for the CDR3 is TGTGCCAGCAGGTGGACAGAGGCCTATCAGCCCCAGCATTTT.

The gene calls are TRBV4-2 and TRBJ1-2, with 9 bases identical to TRBD1. The J segment lost 5 bases and the V segment lost 2 bases, leaving 6 bases of the junction unmatched. Germline assignment: CDR1 LGHNA and CDR2 YNFKEQ. This CDR3 spans 15 amino acids. CDR3 loop: CASSQSGDRVYGYTF. The CDR3 DNA reads TGTGCCAGCAGCCAAAGCGGGGACAGGGTGTATGGCTACACCTTC.

The chain recombines TRBV24-1 with TRBJ2-1; 7 bases are a match to TRBD2. The germline V gene has CDR1 KGHDR and CDR2 SFDVKD. The CDR3 extends over 17 amino acids. Losses at the gene ends were 9 bases for V and 7 bases for J; bases not matched to a gene: 20. The DNA for the CDR3 is TGTGCCACCGGACCCAGTGTAGAGAGCGGGGTTTCGAATGAGCAGTTCTTC. Protein product: CATGPSVESGVSNEQFF.

The V and J genes are TRBV11-2 and TRBJ2-2; TRBD1 matches 7 bases. Germline V lookup: CDR1 SGHAT, CDR2 FQNNGV. V was pared by 5 bases and J by 5 bases, with 11 bases of the junction left unmatched. CDR3 length: 16 amino acids. This CDR3 is CASSLGQFMNTGELFF. For the CDR3, the DNA is TGTGCCAGCAGCCTGGGACAGTTTATGAATACCGGGGAGCTGTTTTTT.

The V gene is TRBV3-1 (or the pseudogene TRBV3-2), the J gene TRBJ2-7; the D gene is possibly TRBD1 (5 bases). Trimming removed 6 bases from V and 0 bases from J, with 12 bases in between. Germline V gene sequence: CDR1 LGHDT, CDR2 YNNKEL (reference sequence). The CDR3 runs to 14 residues. The CDR3 protein is CASSPTVTSYEQYV. CDR3 bases: TGTGCCAGCAGTCCGACAGTTACCTCCTACGAGCAGTACGTC.

J is TRBJ2-2 and V is TRBV27; D perhaps matches TRBD1 (5 bases). Germline CDR1 reads MNHEY; CDR2 reads SMNVEV (reference sequence). The CDR3 length is 12 residues. Trimming took off 10 bases at V and 6 bases at J, with 12 bases between the two ends. For the CDR3, the DNA is TGTGCCACCAAGGACAATGCCGGGGAGCTGTTTTTT. Its protein is CATKDNAGELFF.

The CDR3 nucleotides read TGTGCCAGCAGTTGGGACAGGGGCTCGGTGGGCGAAGCTTTCTTT. Its translation is CASSWDRGSVGEAFF. This chain links TRBV27 with TRBJ1-1; 10 nucleotides line up with TRBD1. With V trimmed by 4 bases and J by 8 bases, 10 bases remained unmatched. CDR1 and CDR2 (germline): MNHEY, SMNVEV (reference sequence). CDR3 length: 15 amino acids.

The V call is TRBV10-2, the J call TRBJ2-3; D is perhaps TRBD1 (6 bases). The CDR3 spans 19 residues. Germline CDR1 reads WSHSY; CDR2 reads SAAADI. Trimming pared 6 bases from V and 0 bases from J, leaving 25 bases between. This CDR3 is CASRALSGQIKTSTDTQYF. The DNA for the CDR3 is TGCGCCAGCAGGGCCCTCTCCGGACAGATAAAGACTAGCACAGATACGCAGTATTTT.

This clone was counted at least ten times. This chain links TRBV5-6 with TRBJ1-2; no firm D call. Germline V gene lookup returns CDR1 SGHDT and CDR2 YYEEEE. The CDR3 length is 14 residues. V gave up 4 bases and J gave up 3 bases, with 13 bases separating them. In DNA, the CDR3 is TGTGCCAGCAGCCCGGGTTTAGGAGACTATGGCTACACCTTC. This codes for CASSPGLGDYGYTF. The full variable domain, in which reference TRBV5-6 and TRBJ1-2 provide the parts outside the CDR3, is DAGVTQSPTHLIKTRGQQVTLRCSPKSGHDTVSWYQQALGQGPQFIFQYYEEEERQRGNFPDRFSGHQFPNYSSELNVNALLLGDSALYLCASSPGLGDYGYTFGSGTRLTVV.

The chain links TRBV7-2 to TRBJ2-1; 9 bases map to TRBD1. The CDR3 runs to 15 residues. V lost 1 base, J lost 3 bases, and 1 base stayed unmatched. Germline CDR1 is SGHTA and CDR2 is FQGNSA. The CDR3 DNA sequence: TGTGCCAGCAGCTTAGACAGGGGGCACTACAATGAGCAGTTCTTC. It encodes CASSLDRGHYNEQFF. Filled out from reference TRBV7-2 and TRBJ2-1, the complete variable domain reads GAGVSQSPSNKVTEKGKDVELRCDPISGHTALYWYRQSLGQGLEFLIYFQGNSAPDKSGLPSDRFSAERTGGSVSTLTIQRTQQEDSAVYLCASSLDRGHYNEQFFGPGTRLTVL.

The chain combines TRBV27 with TRBJ2-7; 7 bases fit TRBD1. The CDR3 spans 15 residues. Per the germline V gene, CDR1 is MNHEY and CDR2 is SMNVEV (reference sequence). V trimming: 4 bases; J trimming: 7 bases; junction bases outside the gene matches: 13. CDR3 sequence: CASSSASTGRQEQYV. The CDR3 region has the DNA TGTGCCAGCAGTTCCGCCTCGACAGGGCGTCAAGAGCAGTACGTC.

The chain recombines TRBV21-1 with TRBJ1-5; the listed D gene, TRBD1, was not tested against the DNA. TRBV21-1 is labeled a pseudogene. The CDR3 is 16 residues long. The DNA of the CDR3 is TGTGCCACCCACGTCGTGGTGTGCAGTATGGATCAGCCCCAGCATTTT. Amino acid sequence: CATHVVVCSMDQPQHF.

The chain recombines TRBV6-6 with TRBJ2-2, with 7 bases aligning to TRBD2. With 6 bases clipped from V and 4 bases from J, the junction kept 8 bases outside the gene matches. This CDR3 has 15 residues. CDR1 MNHNY and CDR2 SVGAGI come from the germline V gene (reference sequence). CDR3 bases: TGTGCCAGCAGACCATGGGAGGGCTTCACCGGGGAGCTGTTTTTT. Translated: CASRPWEGFTGELFF.

The sample holds one count of this clone. The chain carries TRBV25-1 and TRBJ2-1, with 11 nucleotides matching TRBD2. There are 16 residues in the CDR3. The ends lost 5 bases at V and 3 bases at J; junction bases unmatched: 6. Germline V CDR1 and CDR2: MGHDK, SYGVNS. The CDR3 bases are TGTGCCAGCAGTCGTAGCGGGAGGGCCTACTACAATGAGCAGTTCTTC. Translation: CASSRSGRAYYNEQFF.

This clone came up once. This chain uses TRBV5-1 with TRBJ2-7; 12 nucleotides line up with TRBD2. CDR3 length: 15 residues. Germline V gives CDR1 SGHRS, CDR2 YFSETQ. V lost 3 bases and J lost 3; bases outside the gene matches: 4. The CDR3 DNA reads TGCGCCAGCAGCTCTAGCGGGGGGGCCCACTACGAGCAGTACTTC. Its protein product is CASSSSGGAHYEQYF.

The rearrangement links TRBV5-6 to TRBJ2-7; D remains unclear. The germline gives CDR1 SGHDT, CDR2 YYEEEE. The ends were cut back, 1 base at V and 5 bases at J, with 7 bases in the middle. The CDR3 is 12 amino acids. CDR3 in DNA: TGTGCCAGCAGCTTGTACAGAAACGAGCAGTACTTC. Residues: CASSLYRNEQYF.

This chain links TRBV11-1 with TRBJ2-1, with 9 bases matching TRBD1. V was pared by 1 base and J by 7 bases, with 5 bases of the junction left unmatched. The germline gives CDR1 SGHAT, CDR2 FQDESV (reference sequence). The CDR3 totals 15 residues. The CDR3: CASSLGGTGLNEQFF. CDR3 DNA: TGTGCCAGCAGCTTAGGCGGGACAGGGCTAAATGAGCAGTTCTTC. The variable domain in full, completed from reference TRBV11-1 and TRBJ2-1, reads EAEVAQSPRYKITEKSQAVAFWCDPISGHATLYWYRQILGQGPELLVQFQDESVVDDSQLPKDRFSAERLKGVDSTLKIQPAELGDSAMYLCASSLGGTGLNEQFFGPGTRLTVL.

The chain recombines TRBV9 with TRBJ1-6, with 8 bases fitting TRBD1. From germline, CDR1 is SGDLS and CDR2 YYNGEE. V gave up 4 bases and J gave up 5 bases; unmatched junction bases: 5. This CDR3 spans 15 amino acids. This CDR3 reads CASSRDRGNNSPLHF. The CDR3 DNA follows: TGTGCCAGCAGCAGAGACAGGGGCAATAATTCACCCCTCCACTTT.

This chain connects TRBV7-6 to TRBJ2-7, with 9 nucleotides matching TRBD1. Germline CDR1 reads SGHVS; CDR2 reads FNYEAQ. The CDR3 is 14 amino acids. Losses at the gene ends were 3 bases for V and 5 bases for J; bases not matched to a gene: 5. The CDR3 reads CASSFGQGLNEQYF. The CDR3 DNA is TGTGCCAGCAGCTTCGGACAGGGGCTAAACGAGCAGTACTTC. Full variable domain (rest looked up from reference TRBV7-6 and TRBJ2-7): GAGVSQSPRYKVTKRGQDVALRCDPISGHVSLYWYRQALGQGPEFLTYFNYEAQQDKSGLPNDRFSAERPEGSISTLTIQRTEQRDSAMYRCASSFGQGLNEQYFGPGTRLTVT.

CDR3 in DNA: TGCGCCAGCAGCCAGTTAGGGGGAGGGTCCCTCTACAATGAGCAGTTCTTC. It encodes CASSQLGGGSLYNEQFF. The V call is TRBV4-1, the J call TRBJ2-1, with D maybe TRBD2 (7 bases). Germline V CDR1 and CDR2: MGHRA, YSYEKL. V was pared by 3 bases and J by 3 bases, with 18 bases between. The CDR3 runs to 17 residues.

The chain is built from TRBV5-5 and TRBJ2-5; D is ambiguous. Germline values: CDR1 SGHKS, CDR2 YYEKEE (reference sequence). CDR3 length: 11 amino acids. The ends were cut back, 4 bases at V and 2 bases at J, with 3 bases in the middle. CDR3 protein: CASSQQETQYF. The CDR3 DNA reads as TGTGCCAGCAGCCAACAAGAGACCCAGTACTTC.

This chain links TRBV19 with TRBJ1-1, with unresolved D. From germline, CDR1 is LNHDA and CDR2 SQIVND (reference sequence). V shed 2 bases and J shed 3 bases, with 10 bases lying between them. CDR3 length: 14 amino acids. CDR3 DNA: TGTGCCAGTAGTATACAGGTGTATGACACTGAAGCTTTCTTT. Translated: CASSIQVYDTEAFF.

The chain recombines TRBV30 with TRBJ2-3, with TRBD2 identical over 10 bases. V was clipped by 0 bases and J by 4 bases; unmatched bases: 4. In germline, CDR1 is GTSNPN, CDR2 SVGIG (reference sequence). The CDR3 consists of 15 residues. The CDR3 protein is CAWSVGLAGADTQYF. DNA for the CDR3: TGTGCCTGGAGTGTAGGTCTAGCGGGAGCAGATACGCAGTATTTT.

The chain uses TRBV2 and TRBJ2-4; 10 bases line up with TRBD2. Germline lookup yields CDR1 SNHLY and CDR2 FYNNEI. V lost 6 bases to trimming and J lost 2 bases; unmatched junction nucleotides: 7. The CDR3 loop spans 16 amino acids. The CDR3 spells CASRTGTSVTKNIQYF. The CDR3 DNA sequence: TGTGCCAGCAGGACGGGGACTAGCGTAACCAAAAACATTCAGTACTTC.

V gene TRBV28 combines with J gene TRBJ1-2, with 7 bases lining up with TRBD1. CDR1 is MDHEN, CDR2 SYDVKM, per germline. The CDR3 length is 13 residues. The V gene end was trimmed by 4 bases and the J gene end by 4 bases; junction bases not matched to a gene: 3. CDR3 sequence: CASSSQGGYGYTF. CDR3 nucleotides: TGTGCCAGCAGTTCGCAGGGGGGCTATGGCTACACCTTC.

The chain carries TRBV5-6 and TRBJ1-2, with TRBD1 as a possible D gene (6 bases). This CDR3 spans 14 amino acids. V was clipped by 4 bases and J by 5 bases, with 15 bases between them. Germline values: CDR1 SGHDT, CDR2 YYEEEE. In DNA, the CDR3 is TGTGCCAGCAGCATCGGGACACATGATTATGGCTACACCTTC. It yields the protein CASSIGTHDYGYTF. The whole variable domain, remainder taken from reference TRBV5-6 and TRBJ1-2, is DAGVTQSPTHLIKTRGQQVTLRCSPKSGHDTVSWYQQALGQGPQFIFQYYEEEERQRGNFPDRFSGHQFPNYSSELNVNALLLGDSALYLCASSIGTHDYGYTFGSGTRLTVV.

This clone appeared a single time. V is TRBV10-1 and J is TRBJ1-3, with D hard to call. Germline V gives CDR1 WNHNN, CDR2 SYGVQD (reference sequence). The germline V and J ends were trimmed by 0 bases and 4 bases, with 7 bases remaining between them. This CDR3 is built from 14 residues. CDR3 residues: CASSESRQGNTIYF. In DNA, the CDR3 is TGCGCCAGCAGTGAGTCGCGACAAGGAAACACCATATATTTT.

The chain is built from TRBV12-3 or TRBV12-4 and TRBJ2-3; D not resolved. V lost 6 bases to trimming and J lost 6 bases, with 10 bases between them. The CDR3 runs to 12 residues. The CDR3 sequence: CASSRDWDTQYF. As DNA, the CDR3 is TGTGCCAGCAGCCGAGATTGGGATACGCAGTATTTT.

This chain connects TRBV7-9 to TRBJ2-3; TRBD2 matches 7 bases. The V and J ends lost 3 bases and 3 bases, in that order; junction bases with no gene match: 6. Per the germline V gene, CDR1 is SEHNR and CDR2 is FQNEAQ (reference sequence). CDR3 length: 15 amino acids. The CDR3 reads CASSLTGGRTDTQYF. The CDR3 region has the DNA TGTGCCAGCAGCTTGACGGGAGGAAGGACAGATACGCAGTATTTT.

This clone was detected many times. The CDR3 reads CASTPSRTDTQYF. The CDR3 nucleotides are TGTGCCAGCACTCCCAGTCGCACAGATACGCAGTATTTT. The chain recombines TRBV6-5 with TRBJ2-3; D unclear. The CDR3 spans 13 residues. Trimming pared 7 bases from V and 1 base from J, leaving 9 bases between. Germline-derived CDR1 and CDR2 are MNHEY and SVGAGI.